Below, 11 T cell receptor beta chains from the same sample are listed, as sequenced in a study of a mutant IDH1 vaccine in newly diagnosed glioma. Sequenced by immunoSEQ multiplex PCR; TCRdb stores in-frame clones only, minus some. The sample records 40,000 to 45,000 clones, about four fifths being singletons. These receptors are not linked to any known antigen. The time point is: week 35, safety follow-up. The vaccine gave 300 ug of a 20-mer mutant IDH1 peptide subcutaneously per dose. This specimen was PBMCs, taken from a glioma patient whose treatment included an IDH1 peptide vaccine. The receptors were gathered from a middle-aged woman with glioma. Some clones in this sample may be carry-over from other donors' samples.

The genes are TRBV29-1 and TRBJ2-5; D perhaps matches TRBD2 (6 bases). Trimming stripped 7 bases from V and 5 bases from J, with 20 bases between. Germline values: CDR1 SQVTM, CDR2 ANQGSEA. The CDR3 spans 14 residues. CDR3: CSARRPGVRETQYF. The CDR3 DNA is TGCAGCGCACGCCGCCCGGGGGTGAGGGAGACCCAGTACTTC.

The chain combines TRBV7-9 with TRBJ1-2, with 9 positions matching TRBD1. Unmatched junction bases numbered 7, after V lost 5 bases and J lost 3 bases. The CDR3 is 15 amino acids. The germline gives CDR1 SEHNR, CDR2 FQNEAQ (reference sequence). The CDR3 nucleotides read TGTGCCAGCAGCGCGCGGACAGGGGAGGACTATGGCTACACCTTC. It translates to CASSARTGEDYGYTF.

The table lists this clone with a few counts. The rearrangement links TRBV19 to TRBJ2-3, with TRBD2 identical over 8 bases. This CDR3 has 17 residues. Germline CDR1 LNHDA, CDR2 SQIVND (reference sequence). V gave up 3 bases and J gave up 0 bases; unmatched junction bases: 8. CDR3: CASSISSGPFSTDTQYF. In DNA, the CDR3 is TGTGCCAGTAGTATTTCTAGCGGGCCGTTTAGCACAGATACGCAGTATTTT.

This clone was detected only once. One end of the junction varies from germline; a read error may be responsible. The CDR3 sequence: CASSQWGTPGETQYF. The CDR3, as DNA: TGTGCTAGCAGCCAGTGGGGGACTCCTGGGGAGACCCAGTACTTC. The rearrangement uses TRBV7-7 and TRBJ2-5; D may be TRBD2 (6 bases). This CDR3 comprises 15 residues. The germline V gene has CDR1 SSHAT and CDR2 FNYEAQ (reference sequence). The entire variable domain, with the rest obtained from reference TRBV7-7 and TRBJ2-5, is as follows: GAGVSQSPRYKVTKRGQDVTLRCDPISSHATLYWYQQALGQGPEFLTYFNYEAQPDKSGLPSDRFSAERPEGSISTLTIQRTEQRDSAMYRCASSQWGTPGETQYFGPGTRLLVL.

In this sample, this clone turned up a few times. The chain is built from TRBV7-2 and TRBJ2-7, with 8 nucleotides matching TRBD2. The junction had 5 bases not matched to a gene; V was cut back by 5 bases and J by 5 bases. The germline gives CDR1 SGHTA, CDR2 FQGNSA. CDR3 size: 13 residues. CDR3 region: CASSIRGGDEQYF. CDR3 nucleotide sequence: TGTGCCAGCAGCATTCGGGGGGGTGACGAGCAGTACTTC. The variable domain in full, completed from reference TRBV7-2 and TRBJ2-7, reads GAGVSQSPSNKVTEKGKDVELRCDPISGHTALYWYRQSLGQGLEFLIYFQGNSAPDKSGLPSDRFSAERTGGSVSTLTIQRTQQEDSAVYLCASSIRGGDEQYFGPGTRLTVT.

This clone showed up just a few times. The CDR3 DNA reads TGTGCCAGCTCGCGTCCCGGAGAGGATTACACTGAAGCTTTCTTT. This codes for CASSRPGEDYTEAFF. V usage is TRBV7-9 and J usage is TRBJ1-1; D unclear. With 8 bases removed from V and 3 bases from J, the gap between germline ends came to 19 bases. Germline V gene lookup returns CDR1 SEHNR and CDR2 FQNEAQ (reference sequence). The CDR3 covers 15 residues.

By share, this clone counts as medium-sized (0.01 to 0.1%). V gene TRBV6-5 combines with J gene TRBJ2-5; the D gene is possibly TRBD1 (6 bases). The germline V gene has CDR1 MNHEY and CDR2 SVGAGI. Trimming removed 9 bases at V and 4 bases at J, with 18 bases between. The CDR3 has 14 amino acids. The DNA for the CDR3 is TGTGCCAGTGGGGAGAGGGGGAGAGGAGAGACCCAGTACTTC. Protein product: CASGERGRGETQYF.

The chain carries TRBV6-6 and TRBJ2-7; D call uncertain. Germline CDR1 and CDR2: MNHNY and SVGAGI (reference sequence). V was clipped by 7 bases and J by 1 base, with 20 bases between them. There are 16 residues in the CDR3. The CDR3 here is CASTPLQPPSSYEQYF. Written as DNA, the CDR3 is TGTGCCAGCACCCCGTTACAGCCCCCGTCTTCCTACGAGCAGTACTTC.

The CDR3 sequence: CASSLGFARTSGTFGELFF. The CDR3 bases are TGTGCCAGCAGCTTGGGGTTCGCCCGGACTAGCGGGACTTTCGGGGAGCTGTTTTTT. The chain uses TRBV7-6 and TRBJ2-2; 12 nucleotides line up with TRBD2. Trimming cost V 3 bases and J 7 bases; bases outside gene matches: 15. The CDR3 is 19 residues long. The V gene's germline CDR1 is SGHVS and CDR2 FNYEAQ.

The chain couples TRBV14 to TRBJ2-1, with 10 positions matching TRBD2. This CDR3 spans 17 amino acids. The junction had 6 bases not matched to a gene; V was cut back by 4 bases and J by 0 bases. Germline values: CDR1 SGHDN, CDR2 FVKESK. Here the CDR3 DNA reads TGTGCCAGCAGCCTAAGACTAGCGGGTCTCTCCTACAATGAGCAGTTCTTC. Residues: CASSLRLAGLSYNEQFF.

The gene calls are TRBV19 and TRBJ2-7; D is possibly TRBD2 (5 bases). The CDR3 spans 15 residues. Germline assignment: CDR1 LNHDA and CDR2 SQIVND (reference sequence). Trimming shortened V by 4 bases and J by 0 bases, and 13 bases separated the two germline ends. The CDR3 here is CASSTKEGSSYEQYF. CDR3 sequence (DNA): TGTGCCAGTAGTACGAAGGAAGGGAGCTCCTACGAGCAGTACTTC.